The T cell receptor (beta chain) described here comes from a study of blood T cells in healthy people across ages. Ten or more counts support this clonotype. The CDR3 covers 13 residues. CDR1 and CDR2 (germline): LGHDT, YNNKEL (reference sequence). V shed 1 base and J shed 3 bases, with 7 bases lying between them. A J-beta primer mix and a sample-barcoded 5' primer were used in a second PCR of about 7 to 11 cycles. TCRdb reprocessed the 5' RACE reads with MiXCR, giving one entry per CDR3 protein. This sample has fewer than 900,000 distinct CDR3 sequences; 43% occur once, and the top ten carry 20% to 25%.

Sequenced input: blood. J is TRBJ2-7 and V is TRBV3-1, with D hard to call. The receptor was isolated from a woman aged 60 to 75 in good health. CDR3 bases: TGTGCCAGCAGCCAAGGAATGGACTACGAGCAGTACTTC. Translated: CASSQGMDYEQYF.